This entry describes one TCR beta chain. What it binds is not known. The germline V and J ends were trimmed by 4 bases and 10 bases, with 14 bases remaining between them. Germline V gene sequence: CDR1 SGHDN, CDR2 FVKESK. This CDR3 spans 14 amino acids. The entry originates in a study of somatic mutations in cytotoxic T cells in rheumatoid arthritis. For the study at large: Before any treatment began, about 30 ml EDTA peripheral blood was collected from patients right after diagnosis. Study-wide points: What antigens the expanded CD8+ clones targeted remained unknown.

The protocol was immunoSEQ multiplex PCR, while the TCRdb copy is restricted to in-frame clones and leaves out a portion. The sample yields 15,000 to 20,000 clones, approximately 82% seen once. This chain connects TRBV14 to TRBJ1-6; the D gene is possibly TRBD1 (5 bases). The source is an adult with rheumatoid arthritis. The sequencing input was CD8+ T cells sorted from blood. The CDR3 here is CASSPGAGHSPLHF. The CDR3 DNA sequence: TGTGCCAGCAGCCCTGGGGCAGGGCACTCACCCCTCCACTTT.